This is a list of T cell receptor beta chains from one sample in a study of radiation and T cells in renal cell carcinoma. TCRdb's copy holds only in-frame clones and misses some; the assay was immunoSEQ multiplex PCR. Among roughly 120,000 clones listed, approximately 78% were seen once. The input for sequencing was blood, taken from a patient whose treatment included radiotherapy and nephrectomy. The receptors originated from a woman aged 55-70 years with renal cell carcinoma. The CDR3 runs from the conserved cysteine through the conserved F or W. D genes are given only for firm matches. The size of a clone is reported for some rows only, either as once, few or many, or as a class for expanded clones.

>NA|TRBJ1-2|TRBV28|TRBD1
CASSQDRVDGYTF
TGTGCCAGCAGCCAGGACAGGGTTGATGGCTACACCTTC
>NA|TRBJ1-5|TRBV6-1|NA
CASSGVAGVDQPQHF
TGTGCCAGCAGTGGTGTTGCGGGTGTGGATCAGCCCCAGCATTTT
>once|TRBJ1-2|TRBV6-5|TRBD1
CASSYSGGEGYTF
TGTGCCAGCAGTTACTCAGGGGGCGAGGGCTACACCTTC
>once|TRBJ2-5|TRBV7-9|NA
CASRRLLDQETQYF
TGTGCCAGCAGGCGACTGCTGGATCAAGAGACCCAGTACTTC
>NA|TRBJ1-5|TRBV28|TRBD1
CASLTGGNQPQHF
TGTGCCAGCTTGACAGGGGGCAATCAGCCCCAGCATTTT
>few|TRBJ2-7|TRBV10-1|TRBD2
CASSERPLLAGTEQYF
TGCGCCAGCAGTGAGAGGCCCCTGCTAGCGGGAACGGAGCAGTACTTC
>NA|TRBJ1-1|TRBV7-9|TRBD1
CASSWGQGTEAFF
TGTGCCAGCAGCTGGGGACAGGGCACTGAAGCTTTCTTT
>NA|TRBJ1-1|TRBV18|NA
CASSQGTEAFF
TGTGCCAGCTCACAGGGAACTGAAGCTTTCTTT
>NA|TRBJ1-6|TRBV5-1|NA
CASRGSPLHF
TGCGCCAGCAGGGGATCACCCCTCCACTTT
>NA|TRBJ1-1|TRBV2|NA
CASTRSHLNTEAFF
TGTGCCAGCACCCGCAGTCACTTGAACACTGAAGCTTTCTTT
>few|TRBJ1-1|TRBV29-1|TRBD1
CSGDSPLNTEAFF
TGCAGTGGGGACAGTCCTCTGAACACTGAAGCTTTCTTT
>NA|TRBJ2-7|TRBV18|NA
CASSPRGESYEQYF
TGTGCCAGCTCACCACGAGGAGAGTCCTACGAGCAGTACTTC
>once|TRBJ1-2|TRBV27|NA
CASKRATVSDIGYTF
TGTGCCAGCAAGAGAGCGACAGTCAGTGATATAGGCTACACCTTC
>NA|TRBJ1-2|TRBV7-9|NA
CASSSVWDSHGYTF
TGTGCCAGCAGCTCTGTATGGGACTCCCATGGCTACACCTTC
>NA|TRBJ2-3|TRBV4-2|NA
CASSQVGDPDTQYF
TGTGCCAGCAGCCAGGTTGGGGATCCCGATACGCAGTATTTT
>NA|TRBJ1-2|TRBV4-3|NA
CASSQDSREGYGYTF
TGCGCCAGCAGCCAAGATTCGCGGGAAGGCTATGGCTACACCTTC
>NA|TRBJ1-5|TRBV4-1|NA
CASSQDAGANQPQHF
TGCGCCAGCAGCCAAGACGCGGGGGCTAATCAGCCCCAGCATTTT
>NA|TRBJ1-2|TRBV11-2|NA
CASSLGAGASFYGYTF
TGTGCCAGCAGCTTAGGTGCAGGGGCCTCTTTCTATGGCTACACCTTC
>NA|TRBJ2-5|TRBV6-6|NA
CASSYSPGRGETQYF
TGTGCCAGCAGTTACTCGCCCGGCCGGGGAGAGACCCAGTACTTC
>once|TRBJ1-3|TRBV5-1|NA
CASSPDSGNTIYF
TGCGCCAGCAGCCCAGACTCTGGAAACACCATATATTTT
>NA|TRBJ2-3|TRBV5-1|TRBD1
CASSSSGQGGGSDTQYF
TGCGCCAGCAGCTCTTCGGGACAGGGGGGTGGATCGGATACGCAGTATTTT
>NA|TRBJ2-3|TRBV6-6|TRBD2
CASSFSSGGAADTQYF
TGTGCCAGCAGTTTCTCTAGCGGGGGGGCTGCAGATACGCAGTATTTT
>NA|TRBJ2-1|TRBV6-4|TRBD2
CASSALAGAYNEQFF
TGTGCCAGCAGTGCCCTCGCGGGGGCCTACAATGAGCAGTTCTTC
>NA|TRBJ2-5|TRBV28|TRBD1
CASSPGGRETQYF
TGTGCCAGCAGCCCAGGGGGCCGGGAGACCCAGTACTTC
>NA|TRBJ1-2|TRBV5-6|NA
CASSRQDYGYTF
TGTGCCAGCAGTAGACAGGACTATGGCTACACCTTC
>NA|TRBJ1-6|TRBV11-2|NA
CASSLDLWRADNSPLHF
TGTGCCAGCAGCTTAGATCTCTGGAGGGCCGATAATTCACCCCTCCACTTT
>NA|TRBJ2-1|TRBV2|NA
CASIEYNEQFF
TGTGCCAGCATTGAGTACAATGAGCAGTTCTTC
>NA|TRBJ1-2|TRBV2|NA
CASSEARTVYGYTF
TGTGCCAGCAGTGAAGCTAGGACAGTCTATGGCTACACCTTC
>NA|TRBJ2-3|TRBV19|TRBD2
CASSPAGVGTDTQYF
TGTGCCAGTAGTCCAGCGGGAGTGGGCACAGATACGCAGTATTTT
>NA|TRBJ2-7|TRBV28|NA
CASSLSAGLGTIEYEQYF
TGTGCCAGCAGTTTATCTGCCGGGTTGGGAACGATCGAATACGAGCAGTACTTC
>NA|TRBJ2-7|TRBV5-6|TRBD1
CASTLSMTGLYEQYF
TGTGCCAGCACCCTATCTATGACAGGGCTCTACGAGCAGTACTTC
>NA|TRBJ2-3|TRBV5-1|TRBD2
CASSPFVAGSSTDTQYF
TGCGCCAGCAGCCCTTTTGTAGCGGGATCTAGCACAGATACGCAGTATTTT
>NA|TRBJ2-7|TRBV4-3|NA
CASSQDRGSYEQYF
TGCGCCAGCAGCCAAGACAGGGGCTCCTACGAGCAGTACTTC
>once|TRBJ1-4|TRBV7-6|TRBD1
CASSSGQGATTNEKLFF
TGTGCCAGCAGCTCCGGACAGGGGGCTACAACTAATGAAAAACTGTTTTTT
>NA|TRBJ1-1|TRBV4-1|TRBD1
CASSQDSRTGGNTEAFF
TGCGCCAGCAGCCAAGATTCTCGGACAGGGGGGAACACTGAAGCTTTCTTT
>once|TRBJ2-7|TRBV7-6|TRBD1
CASSPNTRGHADEQYF
TGTGCCAGCAGCCCCAATACCAGGGGGCATGCGGACGAGCAGTACTTC
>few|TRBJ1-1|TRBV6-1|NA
CASKRWDQNTEAFF
TGTGCCAGCAAAAGATGGGACCAAAACACTGAAGCTTTCTTT
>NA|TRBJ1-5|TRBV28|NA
CASSPADYSNQPQHF
TGTGCCAGCAGCCCCGCTGATTATAGCAATCAGCCCCAGCATTTT
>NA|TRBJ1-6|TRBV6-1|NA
CASRGEGRGSPLHF
TGTGCCAGCAGGGGGGAGGGCCGAGGCTCACCCCTCCACTTT
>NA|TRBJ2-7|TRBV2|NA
CASSQVYEQYF
TGTGCCAGCAGTCAAGTTTACGAGCAGTACTTC
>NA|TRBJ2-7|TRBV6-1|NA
CASSLYEQYF
TGTGCCAGCAGCCTCTACGAGCAGTACTTC
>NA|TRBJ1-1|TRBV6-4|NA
CASSAGGRERTEAFF
TGTGCCAGCAGCGCCGGGGGGCGGGAAAGAACTGAAGCTTTCTTT
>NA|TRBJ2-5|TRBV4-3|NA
CASSQDWDQETQYF
TGCGCCAGCAGCCAAGATTGGGATCAAGAGACCCAGTACTTC
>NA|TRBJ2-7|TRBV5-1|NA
CASSLVYDLYEQYF
TGCGCCAGCAGCTTGGTTTATGACCTCTACGAGCAGTACTTC
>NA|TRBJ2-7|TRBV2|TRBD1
CASSEALPGGHNYEQYF
TGTGCCAGCAGTGAAGCGCTTCCAGGGGGCCACAACTACGAGCAGTACTTC
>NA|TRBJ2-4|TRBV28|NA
CASSLWSGDKNIQYF
TGTGCCAGCAGTTTATGGTCGGGGGATAAAAACATTCAGTACTTC
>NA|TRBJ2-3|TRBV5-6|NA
CASSLGPQGSWAQYF
TGTGCCAGCAGCCTCGGGCCCCAGGGGAGTTGGGCGCAGTATTTT
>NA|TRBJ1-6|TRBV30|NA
CAFTGRTNSPLHF
TGTGCCTTTACGGGGCGGACCAATTCACCCCTCCACTTT
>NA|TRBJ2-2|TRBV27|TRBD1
CASSPGQLTGELFF
TGTGCCAGCAGTCCGGGACAGCTCACCGGGGAGCTGTTTTTT
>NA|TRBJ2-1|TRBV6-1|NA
CASSVSHQYNEQFF
TGTGCCAGCAGTGTCTCGCACCAATACAATGAGCAGTTCTTC
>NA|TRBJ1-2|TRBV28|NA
CASSFITATTFWGYTF
TGTGCCAGCAGTTTCATCACAGCTACTACGTTTTGGGGCTACACCTTC
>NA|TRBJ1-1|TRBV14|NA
CASSQGSRTEAFF
TGTGCCAGCAGCCAAGGGAGTCGCACTGAAGCTTTCTTT
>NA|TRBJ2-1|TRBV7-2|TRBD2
CASSPTGTSGFYEQFF
TGTGCCAGCAGCCCCACCGGGACTAGCGGGTTCTATGAGCAGTTCTTC
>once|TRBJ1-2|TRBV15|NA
CATSRDRDFYGYTF
TGTGCCACCAGCAGAGATAGGGACTTCTATGGCTACACCTTC
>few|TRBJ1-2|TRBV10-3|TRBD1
CAISYQGSQGALYGYTF
TGTGCCATCAGTTACCAAGGCTCCCAGGGGGCGCTTTATGGCTACACCTTC